These 4 T cell receptor beta chains originate from one sample sequenced in a study of T cells in Graves' hyperthyroidism and ophthalmopathy. The CDR3 regions of TCR beta were amplified from RNA transcripts. HTBI primers were the set used in a first-round RT-PCR of the TCR CDR3. TCRdb processed the multiplex PCR reads anew with MiXCR; each CDR3 protein has one entry. Of about 300,000 distinct CDR3 sequences listed, roughly 18% are singletons. The source material was blood. The receptors here all came from a man in his fifties with Graves' ophthalmopathy.

In its sample, this clonotype was seen many times. J is TRBJ2-7 and V is TRBV11-2; D not resolved. The CDR3 covers 11 residues. Germline V gives CDR1 SGHAT, CDR2 FQNNGV. The V and J ends lost 5 bases and 3 bases respectively, with 5 bases between them. CDR3 sequence reads: CASSQNYEQYF. For the CDR3, the DNA is TGTGCCAGCAGCCAGAACTACGAGCAGTACTTC.

The rearrangement uses TRBV5-6 and TRBJ2-1; maybe TRBD1 (5 bases). The germline CDR1 and CDR2 sequences are SGHDT and YYEEEE. The CDR3 runs 14 residues. The V end lost 3 bases, the J end lost 9 bases, and 16 bases lay between the germline ends. The CDR3 sequence is CASSSEGVFGEQFF. CDR3 coding DNA: TGTGCCAGCAGCTCGGAAGGGGTTTTTGGTGAGCAGTTCTTC. Supplemented by reference TRBV5-6 and TRBJ2-1, the full variable domain reads DAGVTQSPTHLIKTRGQQVTLRCSPKSGHDTVSWYQQALGQGPQFIFQYYEEEERQRGNFPDRFSGHQFPNYSSELNVNALLLGDSALYLCASSSEGVFGEQFFGPGTRLTVL.

This clonotype was found a few times. The rearrangement joins TRBV20-1 to TRBJ2-1, with 8 nucleotides matching TRBD2. The J segment lost 9 bases and the V segment lost 6 bases, leaving 4 bases of the junction unmatched. Per germline, CDR1 DFQATT and CDR2 SNEGSKA (reference sequence). This CDR3 is 11 amino acids long. The CDR3 nucleotides read TGCAGTGCCCGGGGACTAGGTGAGCAGTTCTTC. This encodes CSARGLGEQFF.

On this clonotype: A single base separates this from a much larger clone, so it may be a read error. The rearrangement joins TRBV12-3 or TRBV12-4 to TRBJ1-2; a possible D gene is TRBD1 (6 bases). V was shortened by 8 bases and J by 4 bases, with 17 bases between the two germline ends. The CDR3 spans 14 residues. The DNA for the CDR3 is TGTGCCAGCGACAAAACAGGGTCGGCCTATGGCTACACCTTC. Residues: CASDKTGSAYGYTF.